The source of this T cell receptor beta chain is a study of blood T cell repertoires in COVID-19. Overall study context: The analysed material was cDNA or gDNA that came from T cells, B-cell-depleted T cells, or PBMCs.

Original methodology: From reference gene primer amplification, estimates of nucleated cell counts were derived. Generated by immunoSEQ multiplex PCR, the TCRdb table keeps only in-frame clones and is missing some. V and J calls and clone size come straight from that table; D and trimming were deduced from the DNA. Among 90,000 to 130,000 clones, roughly 87% were seen once, and the ten largest hold roughly 5%. Germline assignment: CDR1 MNHNY and CDR2 SVGAGI (reference sequence). Trimming cost V 5 bases and J 5 bases, with 12 bases left between them. This CDR3 contains 14 residues. Sequenced material: peripheral blood. The origin of this receptor is a human donor in a cohort sampled during active COVID-19. The chain is built from TRBV6-6 and TRBJ2-2, with a possible D match to TRBD1 (6 bases). The CDR3 nucleotides read TGTGCCAGCAGTCAGACAGGCCGGACCGGGGAGCTGTTTTTT. Translated, it gives CASSQTGRTGELFF.